This TCR beta chain was sequenced for a study of radiation and T cells in renal cell carcinoma. Looking at the study overall: Nephrectomy followed 15 Gy stereotactic body radiation by 4 weeks.

This clone was picked up one time. No antigen is known for it. Clones were sequenced by immunoSEQ multiplex PCR, and TCRdb holds only the in-frame ones, with some missing. The table shows 150,000 or so clones, with roughly 90% occurring only once. Study results and caveats: No pretreatment tumor biopsies were available for baseline clonotypes. In blood, top tumor clones expanded by 2 weeks, shrinking by 4.

Time point of the sample: baseline pretreatment blood. Treatment noted: 15 Gy SBRT to primary tumor, nephrectomy 4 weeks later. The tumor was a clear cell renal cell carcinoma. Material: blood, obtained from a patient whose treatment included radiotherapy and nephrectomy. The source of this sequence is a woman between 65 and 79 years old with renal cell carcinoma.

The CDR3 nucleotides read TGTGCCAGCAGCCAAAGGGGCCCGAGGAACACTGAAGCTTTCTTT. Amino acids: CASSQRGPRNTEAFF. The genes are TRBV14 and TRBJ1-1, with D tentatively TRBD1 (5 bases). V lost 2 bases to trimming and J lost 1 base, with 11 bases between them. The CDR3 contains 15 residues. Germline V lookup: CDR1 SGHDN, CDR2 FVKESK.